The table lists the clone carrying this T cell receptor (beta chain) with a count of one. This table comes from immunoSEQ multiplex PCR, and its TCRdb copy is limited to in-frame clones, with some not included. The data hold under 300,000 clones, with roughly 84% observed a single time. This sample was taken from a study of blood T cell repertoires in COVID-19. V lost 6 bases and J 4 bases, leaving 19 bases between the germline ends. The CDR3 is 15 amino acids. Germline V gene lookup returns CDR1 SGHRS and CDR2 YFSETQ. The chain links TRBV5-1 to TRBJ1-1, with a tentative D call TRBD1 (6 bases). The TCR originated in a woman aged 40 to 50 who had recovered from COVID-19. Material for sequencing was peripheral blood. The CDR3 DNA is TGCGCCAGCAAAGTACAGGGCCCAGGGAGCACTGAAGCTTTCTTT. Translated, it gives CASKVQGPGSTEAFF. Together with reference TRBV5-1 and TRBJ1-1, the CDR3 gives the full variable domain: KAGVTQTPRYLIKTRGQQVTLSCSPISGHRSVSWYQQTPGQGLQFLFEYFSETQRNKGNFPGRFSGRQFSNSRSEMNVSTLELGDSALYLCASKVQGPGSTEAFFGQGTRLTVV.